One and the same sample provided the 25 T cell receptor beta chains below, sequenced in a study of human T cells and chemical hapten exposure. TCRdb independently ran MiXCR on the RACE reads; one entry per CDR3 protein. The sample holds fewer than 130,000 distinct CDR3 sequences, about 10% seen once. Time point noted: patch test 1, 2 weeks after DPC sensitization. Treatment defined: therapeutic diphenylcyclopropenone sensitization with weekly scalp DPC. Source: whole blood, taken in connection with sensitization to the hapten diphenylcyclopropenone (DPC). These receptors were collected from a woman in her thirties or forties with alopecia areata. Some clones in this sample may be carry-over from other donors' samples.

The chain combines TRBV4-3 with TRBJ1-6; tentative D call: TRBD1 (6 bases). The CDR3 is 15 residues long. V was trimmed by 0 bases and J by 7 bases, leaving 10 bases between them. CDR1 is LGHNA and CDR2 is YSLEER in the germline V gene. The CDR3: CASSQDFTGNSPLHF. The CDR3 nucleotides read TGCGCCAGCAGCCAAGATTTTACAGGGAATTCACCCCTCCACTTT.

This clonotype was counted a few times. The V and J genes are TRBV28 and TRBJ1-5, with D unresolved. Germline V CDR1 and CDR2: MDHEN, SYDVKM. The CDR3 extends over 14 amino acids. V was cut by 8 bases and J by 6 bases, with 17 bases left in between. DNA for the CDR3: TGTGCCAGCGGCACCCCGCCGGATGTTCAGCCCCAGCATTTT. Translated: CASGTPPDVQPQHF.

This clonotype was recorded at least ten times. This chain connects TRBV30 to TRBJ1-2; D gene unclear. Germline assignment: CDR1 GTSNPN and CDR2 SVGIG (reference sequence). Deletions cut 1 base from V and 4 bases from J, with 13 bases between. The CDR3 loop spans 14 amino acids. CDR3 coding DNA: TGTGCCTGGAGTGGTATCGGGTTAGGCTATGGCTACACCTTC. It specifies CAWSGIGLGYGYTF.

The V gene is TRBV20-1, the J gene TRBJ1-4; possible D gene TRBD1, 6 bases. Between the trimmed V and J ends, which lost 0 bases and 8 bases, there was a span of 13 bases. The CDR3 extends over 14 amino acids. Germline V gene sequence: CDR1 DFQATT, CDR2 SNEGSKA (reference sequence). The CDR3 region is CSARDPQGNEKLFF. The CDR3 DNA reads as TGCAGTGCTAGAGATCCCCAGGGGAACGAAAAACTGTTTTTT.

This chain uses TRBV27 with TRBJ2-5; 10 nucleotides line up with TRBD2. The CDR3 totals 17 residues. The V and J ends lost 6 bases and 2 bases, in that order; junction bases with no gene match: 12. Germline V CDR1 and CDR2: MNHEY, SMNVEV (reference sequence). In nucleotides, the CDR3 is TGTGCCAGCAGCAGCGGGAGGGCCGTGATTTATCAAGAGACCCAGTACTTC. Protein: CASSSGRAVIYQETQYF.

This clonotype was seen repeatedly, ten times or more. The chain has TRBV27 and TRBJ1-6; 9 nucleotides line up with TRBD1. The CDR3 totals 14 residues. J gave up 12 bases and V 6 bases, and 9 bases lay outside the gene matches. Germline-derived CDR1 and CDR2 are MNHEY and SMNVEV (reference sequence). The CDR3 loop reads CASSPGQGVGPLHF. The CDR3 DNA is TGTGCCAGCAGCCCGGGACAGGGTGTGGGACCCCTCCACTTT.

This clonotype was seen ten or more times. The chain joins TRBV6-5 to TRBJ2-1, with 8 positions matching TRBD2. Per germline, CDR1 MNHEY and CDR2 SVGAGI. The junction had 11 bases not matched to a gene; V was cut back by 0 bases and J by 7 bases. There are 17 residues in the CDR3. This CDR3 reads CASSYSAIAGLGNEQFF. CDR3 nucleotides: TGTGCCAGCAGTTACTCGGCGATAGCGGGACTAGGGAATGAGCAGTTCTTC.

This rearrangement joins TRBV7-2 to TRBJ2-1; 11 nucleotides align to TRBD2. The J segment lost 6 bases and the V segment lost 4 bases, leaving 2 bases of the junction unmatched. This CDR3 comprises 14 residues. Germline values: CDR1 SGHTA, CDR2 FQGNSA. The CDR3 loop is CASSSSGGPNEQFF. The CDR3 DNA sequence: TGTGCCAGCAGCTCTAGCGGGGGGCCCAATGAGCAGTTCTTC.

The rearrangement uses TRBV6-1 and TRBJ2-7; D remains ambiguous. The CDR3 contains 15 residues. From germline, CDR1 is MNHNS and CDR2 SASEGT. V was clipped by 4 bases and J by 0 bases, with 13 bases between them. CDR3 residues: CASSANPGISYEQYF. The CDR3 nucleotides are TGTGCCAGCAGTGCTAATCCAGGAATCTCCTACGAGCAGTACTTC.

The gene calls are TRBV5-1 and TRBJ1-2, with 7 nucleotides matching TRBD1. Germline V gene data show CDR1 as SGHRS and CDR2 as YFSETQ. The CDR3 sequence is 13 residues long. The V segment lost 4 bases and the J segment 12 bases; nucleotides outside the gene matches: 12. CDR3 DNA: TGCGCCAGCAGCCGCGGGACAGCGGAAGGCAACACCTTC. It is translated as CASSRGTAEGNTF.

This clonotype was found many times. The V call is TRBV20-1, the J call TRBJ1-2; D is unresolved. Deletions cut 3 bases from V and 4 bases from J, with 12 bases between. The CDR3 covers 13 residues. Germline V lookup: CDR1 DFQATT, CDR2 SNEGSKA (reference sequence). CDR3 coding DNA: TGCAGTGCTAGGACCCCGGTCGTCTATGGCTACACCTTC. Its protein is CSARTPVVYGYTF.

This clonotype was counted at least ten times. The chain carries TRBV6-2 or TRBV6-3 and TRBJ2-1; TRBD2 matches at 12 bases. The V gene end was trimmed by 5 bases and the J gene end by 10 bases; junction bases not matched to a gene: 18. CDR1 and CDR2 (germline): MNHEY, SVGEGT. The CDR3 extends over 18 amino acids. The CDR3 sequence: CASSALRASGRGRREQFF. DNA for the CDR3: TGTGCCAGCAGTGCCCTGCGGGCTAGCGGGAGGGGCCGGAGGGAGCAGTTCTTC.

V and J are TRBV15 and TRBJ2-5; D is unclear. The V end was cut by 5 bases, the J end by 1 base, with 14 bases between. Germline V lookup: CDR1 LNHNV, CDR2 YYDKDF (reference sequence). The CDR3 spans 15 residues. The CDR3 spells CATSAAEEPQETQYF. The CDR3 DNA reads as TGTGCCACCAGCGCCGCTGAGGAGCCCCAAGAGACCCAGTACTTC.

A few counts support this clonotype. The chain carries TRBV7-6 and TRBJ2-5; D is unresolved. CDR3 size: 13 residues. The germline gives CDR1 SGHVS, CDR2 FNYEAQ. The germline V and J ends were trimmed by 4 bases and 5 bases, with 11 bases remaining between them. The CDR3 here is CASSYNNRETQYF. The CDR3, as DNA: TGTGCCAGCAGCTATAACAACCGTGAGACCCAGTACTTC. The whole variable domain, remainder taken from reference TRBV7-6 and TRBJ2-5, is GAGVSQSPRYKVTKRGQDVALRCDPISGHVSLYWYRQALGQGPEFLTYFNYEAQQDKSGLPNDRFSAERPEGSISTLTIQRTEQRDSAMYRCASSYNNRETQYFGPGTRLLVL.

This clonotype was observed a few times. The chain has TRBV5-6 and TRBJ2-1; TRBD2 matches at 10 bases. The CDR3 runs to 15 residues. Germline CDR1 reads SGHDT; CDR2 reads YYEEEE. With V trimmed by 5 bases and J by 6 bases, 8 bases remained unmatched. In nucleotides, the CDR3 is TGTGCCAGCAGTATTAGCGGGGGGTATCTCAATGAGCAGTTCTTC. Its protein is CASSISGGYLNEQFF. The complete variable domain, with remaining parts taken from reference TRBV5-6 and TRBJ2-1, reads DAGVTQSPTHLIKTRGQQVTLRCSPKSGHDTVSWYQQALGQGPQFIFQYYEEEERQRGNFPDRFSGHQFPNYSSELNVNALLLGDSALYLCASSISGGYLNEQFFGPGTRLTVL.

This clonotype was found many times. The rearrangement uses TRBV12-3 or TRBV12-4 and TRBJ1-5; D remains ambiguous. This CDR3 spans 17 amino acids. The V end was cut by 0 bases, the J end by 6 bases, with 18 bases between. In DNA, the CDR3 is TGTGCCAGCAGTTTAGCGGTCCCCTCGCGGGGTGGTCAGCCCCAGCATTTT. Translated, it gives CASSLAVPSRGGQPQHF.

This chain connects TRBV3-1 to TRBJ1-1; D is possibly TRBD1 (6 bases). Trimming left V 8 bases short and J 1 base short, with 17 bases between. The V gene's germline CDR1 is LGHDT and CDR2 YNNKEL (reference sequence). This CDR3 is built from 15 residues. The CDR3 DNA sequence: TGTGCCAGCGCTCTTTCCGGGACACCGAACACTGAAGCTTTCTTT. Its protein is CASALSGTPNTEAFF.

This clonotype was detected many times. The J gene is TRBJ1-6, the V gene TRBV9; 8 bases align to TRBD1. Per germline, CDR1 SGDLS and CDR2 YYNGEE. This CDR3 comprises 14 residues. The J segment lost 7 bases and the V segment lost 4 bases, leaving 4 bases of the junction unmatched. CDR3 sequence: CASSSGDRNSPLHF. CDR3 coding DNA: TGTGCCAGCAGCTCCGGGGACAGGAATTCACCCCTCCACTTT.

Many counts were recorded for this clonotype. V and J are TRBV7-9 and TRBJ2-1; 12 nucleotides line up with TRBD1. Germline CDR1 SEHNR, CDR2 FQNEAQ (reference sequence). V was clipped by 0 bases and J by 8 bases; unmatched bases: 5. This CDR3 is built from 16 residues. The CDR3 DNA sequence: TGTGCCAGCAGCTTAGCCGGGACAGGGGGCAGGGATGAGCAGTTCTTC. Its translation: CASSLAGTGGRDEQFF.

This clonotype was detected ten times or more. This chain joins TRBV9 and TRBJ2-7; a possible D gene is TRBD1 (6 bases). Germline assignment: CDR1 SGDLS and CDR2 YYNGEE. V lost 0 bases and J lost 0, with 10 bases in between. The CDR3 runs to 15 residues. The CDR3 reads CASSVGTGTSYEQYF. DNA for the CDR3: TGTGCCAGCAGCGTAGGTACAGGGACCTCCTACGAGCAGTACTTC.

This chain connects TRBV6-2 or TRBV6-3 to TRBJ2-1; TRBD1 matches at 11 bases. V lost 7 bases to trimming and J lost 6 bases; unmatched junction nucleotides: 5. The CDR3 contains 14 residues. Germline CDR1 reads MNHEY; CDR2 reads SVGEGT. This CDR3 reads CASMGTGGFNEQFF. The CDR3 DNA sequence: TGTGCCAGCATGGGGACAGGGGGTTTCAATGAGCAGTTCTTC.

This clonotype was seen only a few times. The chain links TRBV7-2 to TRBJ2-4; D tentatively fits TRBD1 or TRBD2 (5 bases each). Trimming shortened V by 4 bases and J by 7 bases, and 17 bases separated the two germline ends. The V gene's germline CDR1 is SGHTA and CDR2 FQGNSA. CDR3 size: 15 residues. The CDR3 DNA sequence: TGTGCCAGCAGCTCCGCAAGGGGCAGGAGGAACATTCAGTACTTC. Its protein product is CASSSARGRRNIQYF.

There are many counts of this clonotype. The chain couples TRBV11-2 to TRBJ2-5; either TRBD1 or TRBD2 may supply D (7 bases each). The CDR3 is 15 amino acids. In germline, CDR1 is SGHAT, CDR2 FQNNGV. V lost 3 bases and J lost 4, with 15 bases in between. The CDR3 region has the DNA TGTGCCAGCAGCTTGGGAGGGGGCATGGGAGAGACCCAGTACTTC. Translating gives CASSLGGGMGETQYF.

The chain joins TRBV24-1 to TRBJ2-5; TRBD1 or TRBD2 may be the D gene (5 bases each). Trimming stripped 4 bases from V and 6 bases from J, with 11 bases between. Germline CDR1 is KGHDR and CDR2 is SFDVKD. This CDR3 is built from 13 residues. DNA for the CDR3: TGTGCCACCAGTGAAGGGACGGTGAAGACCCAGTACTTC. Residues: CATSEGTVKTQYF.

In this sample, this clonotype turned up many times. The genes are TRBV6-5 and TRBJ2-3, with D perhaps assigned TRBD1 or TRBD2 (5 bases each). Germline V gene lookup returns CDR1 MNHEY and CDR2 SVGAGI. The CDR3 is 14 amino acids. Trimming took off 10 bases at V and 0 bases at J, with 14 bases between the two ends. CDR3 amino acids: CATTRGTSTDTQYF. CDR3 DNA sequence: TGTGCCACCACTCGTGGGACGAGCACAGATACGCAGTATTTT.